The rows below give T cell receptor beta chains drawn from one sample of a study of beta chain features in type 1 diabetes. Sequenced by immunoSEQ multiplex PCR; TCRdb stores in-frame clones only, minus some. The table shows about 640,000 clones, with around 12% occurring only once. The sequencing input was naive CD4+ T cells from blood. The receptors originated from a man in his thirties or forties with type 1 diabetes. CDR3s include the opening cysteine and the closing phenylalanine or tryptophan. A D gene is named only where the DNA matches it firmly. Only part of the rows carry a size: once, few, many, or a class if the clone is expanded.

CDR3 DNA: TGTGCCAGCAGCTTCATCGGGACAGGTAACACTGAAGCTTTCTTT
CDR3 protein: CASSFIGTGNTEAFF
J gene: TRBJ1-1
D gene: TRBD1
clone size: NA
V gene: TRBV7-2

CDR3 DNA: TGCGCCAGCAGTCCCGCTAGCGGGGGGCGTTACGAGCAGTACTTC
CDR3 protein: CASSPASGGRYEQYF
J gene: TRBJ2-7
D gene: TRBD2
clone size: NA
V gene: TRBV10-2

CDR3 DNA: TGTGCCAGCAGACCCGGGACAGGAAATTCACCCCTCCACTTT
CDR3 protein: CASRPGTGNSPLHF
J gene: TRBJ1-6
D gene: TRBD1
clone size: few
V gene: TRBV14

CDR3 DNA: TGTGCCAGCAAGGAAGGGATAAACAATGAGCAGTTCTTC
CDR3 protein: CASKEGINNEQFF
J gene: TRBJ2-1
D gene: NA
clone size: NA
V gene: TRBV2

CDR3 DNA: TGTGCCAGCAGCGTCGACGGATACTATGGCTACACCTTC
CDR3 protein: CASSVDGYYGYTF
J gene: TRBJ1-2
D gene: NA
clone size: few
V gene: TRBV7-2

CDR3 DNA: TGTGCCAGCAGTGTATTAGGGGCTAAAAACATTCAGTACTTC
CDR3 protein: CASSVLGAKNIQYF
J gene: TRBJ2-4
D gene: NA
clone size: NA
V gene: TRBV2

CDR3 DNA: TGTGCCAGCAGCCTGGCTACAGGGGCGAACACCGGGGAGCTGTTTTTT
CDR3 protein: CASSLATGANTGELFF
J gene: TRBJ2-2
D gene: TRBD1
clone size: few
V gene: TRBV7-3

CDR3 DNA: TGTGCCAGCAGGAGGACAGGGTCTGATGGCTACACCTTC
CDR3 protein: CASRRTGSDGYTF
J gene: TRBJ1-2
D gene: TRBD1
clone size: few
V gene: TRBV2

CDR3 DNA: TGTGCCAGCAGCCAATGGCCAGCGGGGAACTTAGAGACCCAGTACTTC
CDR3 protein: CASSQWPAGNLETQYF
J gene: TRBJ2-5
D gene: TRBD2
clone size: NA
V gene: TRBV14

CDR3 DNA: TGTGCCAGCAGTTTCCTGGGGGGTGCCCTGATAAACGAGCAGTACTTC
CDR3 protein: CASSFLGGALINEQYF
J gene: TRBJ2-7
D gene: NA
clone size: NA
V gene: TRBV27

CDR3 DNA: TGTGCTAGTTTGGCAGGGTACGATCAGCCCCAGCATTTT
CDR3 protein: CASLAGYDQPQHF
J gene: TRBJ1-5
D gene: NA
clone size: NA
V gene: TRBV12-5

CDR3 DNA: TGTGCCAGCAGTACAACAGGGGCCACTGAAGCTTTCTTT
CDR3 protein: CASSTTGATEAFF
J gene: TRBJ1-1
D gene: TRBD1
clone size: few
V gene: TRBV27

CDR3 DNA: TGTGCCAGCAGTTGGGACAGGAGTAACTATGGCTACACCTTC
CDR3 protein: CASSWDRSNYGYTF
J gene: TRBJ1-2
D gene: TRBD1
clone size: NA
V gene: TRBV6-5

CDR3 DNA: TGTGCCTGGAGTTCCCGCTCCGAGGGGGCGCGGGAGACCCAGTACTTC
CDR3 protein: CAWSSRSEGARETQYF
J gene: TRBJ2-5
D gene: TRBD1
clone size: few
V gene: TRBV30

CDR3 DNA: TGTGCCAGCAGCTACAACCGGGACAGGGGAGGAGATACGCAGTATTTT
CDR3 protein: CASSYNRDRGGDTQYF
J gene: TRBJ2-3
D gene: TRBD1
clone size: few
V gene: TRBV9

CDR3 DNA: TGTGCCAGCAGCTTGAAAAGGGACAGGGGCCATTTAGAACGTGGCATTCAGTACTTC
CDR3 protein: CASSLKRDRGHLERGIQYF
J gene: TRBJ2-4
D gene: TRBD1
clone size: NA
V gene: TRBV7-2

CDR3 DNA: TGTGCCAGCACCGGACAGGGGGCGAGTGAAAAACTGTTTTTT
CDR3 protein: CASTGQGASEKLFF
J gene: TRBJ1-4
D gene: TRBD1
clone size: NA
V gene: TRBV6-1

CDR3 DNA: TGTGCCAGCTCTCCGACAGGGGGTGCCTACGAGCAGTACTTC
CDR3 protein: CASSPTGGAYEQYF
J gene: TRBJ2-7
D gene: TRBD1
clone size: NA
V gene: TRBV18

CDR3 DNA: TGTGCCAGTAGTATAGGGTTGGCTGGGGCCAACGTCCTGACTTTC
CDR3 protein: CASSIGLAGANVLTF
J gene: TRBJ2-6
D gene: NA
clone size: few
V gene: TRBV19

CDR3 DNA: TGTGCCAGCAGTACCCGAGGGCGGTCGGAGACCCAGTACTTC
CDR3 protein: CASSTRGRSETQYF
J gene: TRBJ2-5
D gene: NA
clone size: few
V gene: TRBV6-6

CDR3 DNA: TGCGCCAGCAGCTCGTTCACCGGGGAGCTGTTTTTT
CDR3 protein: CASSSFTGELFF
J gene: TRBJ2-2
D gene: NA
clone size: few
V gene: TRBV5-1

CDR3 DNA: TGTGCCATGCGGGGGGCCTACAATGAGCAGTTCTTC
CDR3 protein: CAMRGAYNEQFF
J gene: TRBJ2-1
D gene: TRBD2
clone size: few
V gene: TRBV10-3

CDR3 DNA: TGTGCCAGCAGACTAACAGGGGCGTACAATGAGCAGTTCTTC
CDR3 protein: CASRLTGAYNEQFF
J gene: TRBJ2-1
D gene: TRBD1
clone size: few
V gene: TRBV28

CDR3 DNA: TGTGCCTGGAGTACCCTCATAGGCAATCAGCCCCAGCATTTT
CDR3 protein: CAWSTLIGNQPQHF
J gene: TRBJ1-5
D gene: NA
clone size: NA
V gene: TRBV30

CDR3 DNA: TGCGCCAGCAGTCAAAGTTGGCCGCCGGAGGGCTACACCTTC
CDR3 protein: CASSQSWPPEGYTF
J gene: TRBJ1-2
D gene: NA
clone size: few
V gene: TRBV23-1

CDR3 DNA: TGTGCCAGCAATACAGGGACAGGGGTTTTCGGGGAGCTGTTTTTT
CDR3 protein: CASNTGTGVFGELFF
J gene: TRBJ2-2
D gene: TRBD1
clone size: few
V gene: TRBV6-5

CDR3 DNA: TGTGCCAGCAGTCCTCGGGGAGGGGCGACCGGGGAGCTGTTTTTT
CDR3 protein: CASSPRGGATGELFF
J gene: TRBJ2-2
D gene: TRBD2
clone size: NA
V gene: TRBV6-5

CDR3 DNA: TGCGCCAGCAGCTTTGGCCTCGATGAAGCTTTCTTT
CDR3 protein: CASSFGLDEAFF
J gene: TRBJ1-1
D gene: NA
clone size: few
V gene: TRBV5-1

CDR3 DNA: TGTGCCAGCTCACCATTGGACAGGATAGAAGCTTTCTTT
CDR3 protein: CASSPLDRIEAFF
J gene: TRBJ1-1
D gene: TRBD1
clone size: NA
V gene: TRBV18

CDR3 DNA: TGTGCCAGCAGCGTAGGGGTGAGGGACAGCGAAGAGACCCAGTACTTC
CDR3 protein: CASSVGVRDSEETQYF
J gene: TRBJ2-5
D gene: TRBD1
clone size: NA
V gene: TRBV9

CDR3 DNA: TGTGCCAGCACCCTGACAGGGGTCTTTAGCACAGATACGCAGTATTTT
CDR3 protein: CASTLTGVFSTDTQYF
J gene: TRBJ2-3
D gene: TRBD1
clone size: NA
V gene: TRBV9

CDR3 DNA: TGCAGCGTTGAACTCCCTGGAAACACCATATATTTT
CDR3 protein: CSVELPGNTIYF
J gene: TRBJ1-3
D gene: NA
clone size: NA
V gene: TRBV29-1

CDR3 DNA: TGTGCCAGCAGCGCCACGGGATACGAGCAGTACTTC
CDR3 protein: CASSATGYEQYF
J gene: TRBJ2-7
D gene: NA
clone size: few
V gene: TRBV11-3

CDR3 DNA: TGTGCCAGCAGCAAACCGGGACAGCAAAACATTCAGTACTTC
CDR3 protein: CASSKPGQQNIQYF
J gene: TRBJ2-4
D gene: TRBD1
clone size: few
V gene: TRBV5-4

CDR3 DNA: TGCAGCGTTGAAGGGGGATCCTACAATGAGCAGTTCTTC
CDR3 protein: CSVEGGSYNEQFF
J gene: TRBJ2-1
D gene: NA
clone size: few
V gene: TRBV29-1

CDR3 DNA: TGTGCCAGCAGCTTTCAGGCGGACACTGAAGCTTTCTTT
CDR3 protein: CASSFQADTEAFF
J gene: TRBJ1-1
D gene: NA
clone size: NA
V gene: TRBV11-2

CDR3 DNA: TGTGCCAGCAGTGCCGACGGACGATCTACCTACGAGCAGTACTTC
CDR3 protein: CASSADGRSTYEQYF
J gene: TRBJ2-7
D gene: NA
clone size: few
V gene: TRBV6-5

CDR3 DNA: TGTGCCAGCAGCTTAGAGGGAGGCTATGGCTACACCTTC
CDR3 protein: CASSLEGGYGYTF
J gene: TRBJ1-2
D gene: NA
clone size: NA
V gene: TRBV7-9

CDR3 DNA: TGTGCCAGTAGTCCCCATTACAGGGGAGGTCAGCCCCAGCATTTT
CDR3 protein: CASSPHYRGGQPQHF
J gene: TRBJ1-5
D gene: TRBD1
clone size: NA
V gene: TRBV19

CDR3 DNA: TGTGCCTGGAGTGTACAATGGGGACAGGGTGGGTCACCCCTCCACTTT
CDR3 protein: CAWSVQWGQGGSPLHF
J gene: TRBJ1-6
D gene: TRBD1
clone size: few
V gene: TRBV30

CDR3 DNA: TGTGCCTGGGGGGTAGGCAATCAGCCCCAGCATTTT
CDR3 protein: CAWGVGNQPQHF
J gene: TRBJ1-5
D gene: NA
clone size: NA
V gene: TRBV30

CDR3 DNA: TGTGCCAGCTCACCACCAAGCATCTATGGCTACACCTTC
CDR3 protein: CASSPPSIYGYTF
J gene: TRBJ1-2
D gene: NA
clone size: NA
V gene: TRBV18